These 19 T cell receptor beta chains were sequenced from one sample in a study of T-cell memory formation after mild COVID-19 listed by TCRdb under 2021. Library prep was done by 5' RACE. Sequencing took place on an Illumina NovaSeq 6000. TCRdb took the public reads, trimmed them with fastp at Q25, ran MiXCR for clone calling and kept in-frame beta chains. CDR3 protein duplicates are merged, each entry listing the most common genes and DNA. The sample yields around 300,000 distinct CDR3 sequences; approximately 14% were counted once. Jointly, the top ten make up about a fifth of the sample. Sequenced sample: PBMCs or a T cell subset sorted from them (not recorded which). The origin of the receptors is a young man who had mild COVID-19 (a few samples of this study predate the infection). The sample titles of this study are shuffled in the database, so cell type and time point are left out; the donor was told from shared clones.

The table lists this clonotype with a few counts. CDR3 sequence (DNA): TGTGCCAGCAGCCAAGAAGCGACTCCGAACACTGAAGCTTTCTTT. It yields the protein CASSQEATPNTEAFF. This rearrangement joins TRBV3-1 to TRBJ1-1; no clear D gene. The CDR3 has 15 amino acids. V shed 0 bases and J shed 1 base, with 9 bases lying between them. Germline V lookup: CDR1 LGHDT, CDR2 YNNKEL (reference sequence).

In DNA form, the CDR3 reads TGCGCCAGCAGCTTGTACGGGGAGGGTGCTTCTGAAGCTTTCTTT. Its protein product is CASSLYGEGASEAFF. The chain carries TRBV5-1 and TRBJ1-1, with no clear D. Germline values: CDR1 SGHRS, CDR2 YFSETQ. V lost 1 base and J lost 6, with 16 bases in between. CDR3 length: 15 amino acids.

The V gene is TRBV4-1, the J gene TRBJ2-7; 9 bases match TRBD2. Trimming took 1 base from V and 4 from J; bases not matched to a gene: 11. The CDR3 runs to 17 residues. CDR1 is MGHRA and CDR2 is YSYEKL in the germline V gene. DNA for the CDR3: TGCGCCAGCAGCCAAGCAATAAGCGGGGGGCTCGGGTACGAGCAGTACGTC. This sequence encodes CASSQAISGGLGYEQYV.

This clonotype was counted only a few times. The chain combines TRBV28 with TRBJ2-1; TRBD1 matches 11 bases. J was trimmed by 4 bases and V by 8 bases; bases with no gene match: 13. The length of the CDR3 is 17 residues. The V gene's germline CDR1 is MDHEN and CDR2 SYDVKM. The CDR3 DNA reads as TGTGCCAGCCTACCTACATATGGGACAGGGGGGTACAATGAGCAGTTCTTC. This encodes CASLPTYGTGGYNEQFF. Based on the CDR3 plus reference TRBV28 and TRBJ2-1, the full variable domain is DVKVTQSSRYLVKRTGEKVFLECVQDMDHENMFWYRQDPGLGLRLIYFSYDVKMKEKGDIPEGYSVSREKKERFSLILESASTNQTSMYLCASLPTYGTGGYNEQFFGPGTRLTVL.

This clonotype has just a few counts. CDR3 bases: TGTGCCAGCAGTTTAGCCCGGTATCAGCCCCAGCATTTT. Its protein product is CASSLARYQPQHF. The chain is built from TRBV12-3 or TRBV12-4 and TRBJ1-5; unclear D gene. With 0 bases removed from V and 5 bases from J, the gap between germline ends came to 5 bases. The CDR3 is made up of 13 amino acids.

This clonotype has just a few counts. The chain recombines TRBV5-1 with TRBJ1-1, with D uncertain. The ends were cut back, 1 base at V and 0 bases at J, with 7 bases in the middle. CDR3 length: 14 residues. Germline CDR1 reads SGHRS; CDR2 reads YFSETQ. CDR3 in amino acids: CASSLMDLNTEAFF. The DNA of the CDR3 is TGCGCCAGCAGCTTGATGGACCTGAACACTGAAGCTTTCTTT.

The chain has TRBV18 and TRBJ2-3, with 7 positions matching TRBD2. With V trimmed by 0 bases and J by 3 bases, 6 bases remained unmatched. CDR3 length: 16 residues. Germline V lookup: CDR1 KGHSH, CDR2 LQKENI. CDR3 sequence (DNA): TGTGCCAGCTCACCACCGTTTGCGGGAGATACAGATACGCAGTATTTT. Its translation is CASSPPFAGDTDTQYF. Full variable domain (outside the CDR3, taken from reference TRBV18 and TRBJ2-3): NAGVMQNPRHLVRRRGQEARLRCSPMKGHSHVYWYRQLPEEGLKFMVYLQKENIIDESGMPKERFSAEFPKEGPSILRIQQVVRGDSAAYFCASSPPFAGDTDTQYFGPGTRLTVL.

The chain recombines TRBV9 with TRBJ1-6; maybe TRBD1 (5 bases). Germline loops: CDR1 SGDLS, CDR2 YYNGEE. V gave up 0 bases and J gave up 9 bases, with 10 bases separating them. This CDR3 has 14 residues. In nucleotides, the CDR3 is TGTGCCAGCAGCGTAGGCCAGGGATTTTCACCCCTCCACTTT. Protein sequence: CASSVGQGFSPLHF.

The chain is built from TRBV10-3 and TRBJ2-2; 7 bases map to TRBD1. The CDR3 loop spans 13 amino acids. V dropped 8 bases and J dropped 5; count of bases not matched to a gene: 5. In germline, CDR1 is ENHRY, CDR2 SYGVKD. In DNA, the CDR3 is TGTGCCATCGGAACAGGGGAAACCGGGGAGCTGTTTTTT. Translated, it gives CAIGTGETGELFF.

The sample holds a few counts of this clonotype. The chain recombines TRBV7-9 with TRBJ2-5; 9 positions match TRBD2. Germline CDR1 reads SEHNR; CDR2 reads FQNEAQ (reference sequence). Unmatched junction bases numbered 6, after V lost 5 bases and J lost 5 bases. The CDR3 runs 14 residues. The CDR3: CASSRSGGGETQYF. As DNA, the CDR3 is TGTGCCAGCAGCCGTAGCGGGGGCGGGGAGACCCAGTACTTC.

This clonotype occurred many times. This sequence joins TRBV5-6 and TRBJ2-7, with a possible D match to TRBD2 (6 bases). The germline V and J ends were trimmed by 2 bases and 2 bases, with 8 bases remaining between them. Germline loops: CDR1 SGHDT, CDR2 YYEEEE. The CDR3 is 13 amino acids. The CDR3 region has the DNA TGTGCCAGCAGCTTTCGGGGGACCTACGAGCAGTACTTC. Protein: CASSFRGTYEQYF.

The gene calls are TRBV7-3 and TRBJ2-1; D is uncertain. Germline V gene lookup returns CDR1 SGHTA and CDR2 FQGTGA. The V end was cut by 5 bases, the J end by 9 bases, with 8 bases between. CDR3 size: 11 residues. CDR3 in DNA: TGTGCCAGCAGCCAACCCGGTGAGCAGTTCTTC. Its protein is CASSQPGEQFF.

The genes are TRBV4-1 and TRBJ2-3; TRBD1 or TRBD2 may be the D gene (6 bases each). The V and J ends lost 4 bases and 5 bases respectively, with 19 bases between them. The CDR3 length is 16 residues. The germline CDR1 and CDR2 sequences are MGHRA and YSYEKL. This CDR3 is CASSRPRRGRRDTQYF. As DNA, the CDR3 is TGCGCCAGCAGCCGTCCGAGGAGGGGGAGAAGAGATACGCAGTATTTT.

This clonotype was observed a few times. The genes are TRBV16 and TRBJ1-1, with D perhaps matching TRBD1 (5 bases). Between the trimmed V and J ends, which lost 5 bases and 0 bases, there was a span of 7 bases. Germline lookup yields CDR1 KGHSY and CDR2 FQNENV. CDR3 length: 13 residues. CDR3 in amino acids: CASSWGLNTEAFF. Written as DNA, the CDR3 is TGTGCCAGCAGCTGGGGCCTGAACACTGAAGCTTTCTTT.

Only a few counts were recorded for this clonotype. In nucleotides, the CDR3 is TGTGCCAGCAGGACCGGGACAGGGGGTATTAACACCATATATTTT. Protein: CASRTGTGGINTIYF. The chain couples TRBV12-3 or TRBV12-4 to TRBJ1-3, with 11 positions matching TRBD1. This CDR3 is 15 amino acids long. V lost 6 bases, J lost 7 bases, and 8 bases stayed unmatched.

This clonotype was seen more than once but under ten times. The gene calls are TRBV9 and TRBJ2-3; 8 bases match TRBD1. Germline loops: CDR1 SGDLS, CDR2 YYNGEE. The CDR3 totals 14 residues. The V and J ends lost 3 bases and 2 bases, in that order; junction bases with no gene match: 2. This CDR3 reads CASSETGATDTQYF. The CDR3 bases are TGTGCCAGCAGCGAGACAGGGGCCACAGATACGCAGTATTTT.

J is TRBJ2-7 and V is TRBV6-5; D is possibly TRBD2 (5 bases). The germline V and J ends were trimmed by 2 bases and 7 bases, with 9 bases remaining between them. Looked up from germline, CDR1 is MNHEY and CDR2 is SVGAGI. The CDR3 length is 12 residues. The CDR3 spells CASSYHRGEQYF. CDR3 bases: TGTGCCAGCAGTTACCACCGAGGGGAGCAGTACTTC.

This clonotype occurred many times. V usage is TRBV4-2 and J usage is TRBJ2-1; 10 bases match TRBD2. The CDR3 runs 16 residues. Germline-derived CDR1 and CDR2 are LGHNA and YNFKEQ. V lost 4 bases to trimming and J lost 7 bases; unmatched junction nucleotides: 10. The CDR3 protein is CASSPSASGGENEQFF. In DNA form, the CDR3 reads TGTGCCAGCAGCCCGTCAGCCAGCGGGGGGGAGAATGAGCAGTTCTTC.

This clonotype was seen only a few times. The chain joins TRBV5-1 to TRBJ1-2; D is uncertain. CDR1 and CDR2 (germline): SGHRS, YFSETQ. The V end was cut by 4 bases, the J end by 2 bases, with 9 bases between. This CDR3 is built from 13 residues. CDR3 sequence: CASSGDLNYGYTF. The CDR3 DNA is TGCGCCAGCAGCGGTGACCTAAACTATGGCTACACCTTC. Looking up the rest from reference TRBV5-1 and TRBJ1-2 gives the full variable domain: KAGVTQTPRYLIKTRGQQVTLSCSPISGHRSVSWYQQTPGQGLQFLFEYFSETQRNKGNFPGRFSGRQFSNSRSEMNVSTLELGDSALYLCASSGDLNYGYTFGSGTRLTVV.